The text below deals with one TCR beta chain. This clonotype was detected a few times. The antigen this receptor binds is unknown. No much larger clonotype is one base removed from it; base qualities were not supplied. As encoded in the germline V gene (reference sequence), CDR1 is DFQATT while CDR2 is SNEGSKA. V loses 7 bases, J loses 4 bases, and the germline ends lie 3 bases apart. Measured from the cysteine to the phenylalanine, the CDR3 is 9 residues long. Of the read, only the CDR3 DNA is kept; its 27 bases are in frame from base 1. Library preparation was by 5' RACE. The second PCR ran for about 6 to 11 cycles and used a J-beta primer mix along with a sample-barcoded 5' primer. Each TCR beta cDNA molecule received a unique molecular identifier from a template-switch 5' adaptor carrying 12 random nucleotides. Each sample yielded at least 3 million CDR3-containing paired-end reads. All of the RNA was converted into first-strand cDNA using the Mint cDNA synthesis kit, with a TRBC-specific oligonucleotide serving as the primer. After uracil-DNA glycosylase treatment, a first 18-cycle PCR used universal primers M1SS and BC2_uni_R on all cDNA. Per the original workflow: For normalization, 1 million high-quality reads were randomly selected from each sample, with every read carrying a distinct molecular identifier. Instead of being binned into consensus sequences, reads with shared molecular identifiers were discarded. MiTCR, run with a Q25 quality threshold and the strictest error-elimination algorithm, handled CDR3 identification, clonotype clustering and error correction. A nonparametric unseen species model using Euler transformation provided a lower-bound estimate of total TCR beta diversity. TCRdb redid the processing of the public reads, applying fastp at Q25 and MiXCR, and retained in-frame beta chains. Rows merge per CDR3 protein into single entries with the most common DNA and genes. The V and J calls reflect TCRdb's pipeline rather than the authors' work. The sample table records 1.5 million to 2 million distinct CDR3 sequences; about 39% of these occur just once. The ten largest account for about 21% of the sample.

The donors were roughly 39 Caucasian individuals from Russia, aged roughly 6 to 100 years, who were systemically healthy. Each donor gave 8 to 10 milliliters of peripheral blood, drawn into EDTA-treated Vacutainer tubes. Ficoll-Paque density-gradient centrifugation was used to isolate PBMCs, with at least 6.5 million obtained per sample. Total RNA was extracted from PBMCs with Trizol reagent, with at least 6 micrograms obtained per sample. For every donor, an aliquot of PBMCs went through flow cytometry to measure the percentages of naive CD45RAhigh/CD27high T cells. This entry is derived from a study of blood T cells in healthy people across ages (dated by TCRdb to about 2015). For the study in its entirety: In model experiments, template switching captured about one uniquely barcoded TCR beta cDNA molecule for every two T cells. Using deep sequencing normalized with unique cDNA molecular identifiers, the study measured how TCR beta repertoire diversity changes with age. The donors were divided into four age groups: young (average around 16 years), middle-aged (approximately 41), aged (roughly 60) and long-lived (around 80). To avoid experimental bias, donors of different ages were distributed randomly across sequencing lanes. The study analyzed two additional independent replicas of 1 million unique cDNA reads from the same blood draw for two donors, one aged 18 to 30 and one aged 80 or older.

The paper as a whole reports these results and caveats: Estimates of total diversity based on one million sequenced T cells were considered lower bounds and underestimates. Observed TCR beta diversity per million T cells fell roughly linearly with age, and a significant reduction was already apparent by age around 36. A strong correlation was found between observed TCR beta diversity and the percentage of naive T cells measured by flow cytometry. Because profiling used bulk unsorted PBMCs, naive and antigen-experienced compartments could not be compared conclusively. Compared with the aged group, the long-lived group had more naive CD4+ T cells, fewer expanded clones and increased TCR diversity, a pattern suggesting age selection. Donor CMV infection status was unknown, potentially confounding age-related changes in expanded clonotypes.

The sequence links TRBV20-1 to TRBJ2-3, with the D gene not confidently named. The clonotype comes from a human donor in good health. What was sequenced was blood. The nucleotide sequence reads as follows: TGCAGTGGACCAGATACGCAGTATTTT. Protein translation: CSGPDTQYF.